A selection of T cell receptor beta chains follows, all from one sample in a study of T cells in Graves' hyperthyroidism and ophthalmopathy. Using its own MiXCR run on the multiplex PCR reads, TCRdb lists one record per CDR3 protein. The table has roughly 30,000 distinct CDR3 sequences, under 55% seen once. The sequencing sample was made of blood. Receptors were obtained from a woman aged 30 to 39 with Graves' hyperthyroidism. Each CDR3 is given with its conserved first and last residue. The order of the fields is V gene, clone size, J gene, D gene, CDR3 DNA, CDR3 protein. The D gene is left open where the match is weak. Not every row has a clone size; where given, it reads once, few, many or a size class.

v_call: TRBV6-5
clone_size: .
j_call: TRBJ2-7
d_call: TRBD2
cdr3_nt: TGTGCCAGCGGACTAGCGGGAGTCGGATCCGGGGAGCAGTACTTC
cdr3_aa: CASGLAGVGSGEQYF

v_call: TRBV10-3
clone_size: .
j_call: TRBJ2-7
d_call: .
cdr3_nt: TGTGCCATCAGTGGGGTGAGCTCCTACGAGCAGTACTTC
cdr3_aa: CAISGVSSYEQYF

v_call: TRBV14
clone_size: many
j_call: TRBJ2-3
d_call: .
cdr3_nt: TGTGCCAGCAGCCAAGCATATACGCAGTATTTT
cdr3_aa: CASSQAYTQYF

v_call: TRBV10-3
clone_size: .
j_call: TRBJ1-1
d_call: .
cdr3_nt: TGTGCCATCAGTGAGTCGGAAGGGACTTCGGCTTTCTTT
cdr3_aa: CAISESEGTSAFF

v_call: TRBV18
clone_size: many
j_call: TRBJ2-5
d_call: TRBD2
cdr3_nt: TGTGCCAGCTCACCCGGACTAGCGGGGGATGGGACCCAGTACTTC
cdr3_aa: CASSPGLAGDGTQYF

v_call: TRBV5-1
clone_size: many
j_call: TRBJ1-1
d_call: TRBD1
cdr3_nt: TGCGCCAGCAGCAAAGGACAGGGAGAGAACACTGAAGCTTTCTTT
cdr3_aa: CASSKGQGENTEAFF

v_call: TRBV4-1
clone_size: once
j_call: TRBJ1-2
d_call: .
cdr3_nt: TGCGCCAGCGCAGGAGTAGCTAACTATGACTACACCTTC
cdr3_aa: CASAGVANYDYTF

v_call: TRBV5-1
clone_size: .
j_call: TRBJ2-2
d_call: .
cdr3_nt: TGCGCCAGCAGCTTGGTTGTGGGGAAGGGCACCGGGGAGCTGTTTTTT
cdr3_aa: CASSLVVGKGTGELFF

v_call: TRBV20-1
clone_size: .
j_call: TRBJ1-5
d_call: .
cdr3_nt: TGCAGTGCTAGACGCGGGAATAGCAATCAGCCCCAGCATTTT
cdr3_aa: CSARRGNSNQPQHF

v_call: TRBV2
clone_size: .
j_call: TRBJ2-1
d_call: TRBD2
cdr3_nt: TGTGCAGGCAGTGGTGAGGGGACTAGGCGGCAGTTCTTC
cdr3_aa: CAGSGEGTRRQFF

v_call: TRBV29-1
clone_size: .
j_call: TRBJ1-4
d_call: .
cdr3_nt: TGCAGCGTTTTGGGGGAAAAACTGTTTTTT
cdr3_aa: CSVLGEKLFF

v_call: TRBV11-3
clone_size: .
j_call: TRBJ1-1
d_call: TRBD1
cdr3_nt: TGTGCCAGCAGCTCACTCCGGGACAGGGGGCTGTGCACTGAAGCTTTCTTT
cdr3_aa: CASSSLRDRGLCTEAFF

v_call: TRBV5-5
clone_size: .
j_call: TRBJ1-1
d_call: TRBD1
cdr3_nt: TGTGCCAGCAGCTCAGAGGGGCGAGGGGGCTGGAACACTGAAGCTTTCTTT
cdr3_aa: CASSSEGRGGWNTEAFF

v_call: TRBV19
clone_size: .
j_call: TRBJ1-6
d_call: TRBD1
cdr3_nt: TGTGCCAGTAGTCGGTCCTCAGGGGGAGGCGGCTCACCCCTCCACTTT
cdr3_aa: CASSRSSGGGGSPLHF

v_call: TRBV20-1
clone_size: .
j_call: TRBJ1-4
d_call: TRBD1
cdr3_nt: TGCAGTGGGGGAGGGACAGGGAGGCAAGAACTGTTTTTT
cdr3_aa: CSGGGTGRQELFF

v_call: TRBV12-3/TRBV12-4
clone_size: many
j_call: TRBJ2-3
d_call: TRBD1
cdr3_nt: TGTGCCAGCAGTTTACAGGGGGCAGATACGCAGTATTTT
cdr3_aa: CASSLQGADTQYF

v_call: TRBV14
clone_size: .
j_call: TRBJ1-2
d_call: TRBD1
cdr3_nt: TGTGCCAGCAGCCTGACAGGGTTCTATGGCTACACCTTC
cdr3_aa: CASSLTGFYGYTF

v_call: TRBV5-5
clone_size: many
j_call: TRBJ2-1
d_call: TRBD1
cdr3_nt: TGTGCCAGCAGCTTCAAGGGGGCCAATTACAATGAGCAGTTCTTC
cdr3_aa: CASSFKGANYNEQFF

v_call: TRBV20-1
clone_size: .
j_call: TRBJ1-5
d_call: TRBD1
cdr3_nt: TGCAGTGCTACGGACAGGGGATCCATTAGCAATCAGCCCCAGCATTTT
cdr3_aa: CSATDRGSISNQPQHF

v_call: TRBV6-5
clone_size: many
j_call: TRBJ1-2
d_call: TRBD1
cdr3_nt: TGTGCCAGCAAAGCCGGGACAGGCTCCTATGGCTACACCTTC
cdr3_aa: CASKAGTGSYGYTF

v_call: TRBV29-1
clone_size: medium-sized
j_call: TRBJ2-3
d_call: TRBD2
cdr3_nt: TGCAGCGGAAACCCCGGGAGCGGGGTGCCGAATACGCAGTATTTT
cdr3_aa: CSGNPGSGVPNTQYF

v_call: TRBV7-9
clone_size: few
j_call: TRBJ2-7
d_call: TRBD1
cdr3_nt: TGTGCCAGCAGCTTACCGGGGACAGTCTACGAGCAGTACTTC
cdr3_aa: CASSLPGTVYEQYF

v_call: TRBV20-1
clone_size: few
j_call: TRBJ2-1
d_call: .
cdr3_nt: TGCAGTGCACCTAGTGGGGCAGGTTTGAATGTGCAGTTCTTC
cdr3_aa: CSAPSGAGLNVQFF

v_call: TRBV20-1
clone_size: medium-sized
j_call: TRBJ2-7
d_call: .
cdr3_nt: TGCAGTTCTGTCAGCGCGTATTCCTACGAGCAGTACTTC
cdr3_aa: CSSVSAYSYEQYF

v_call: TRBV20-1
clone_size: many
j_call: TRBJ2-5
d_call: TRBD2
cdr3_nt: TGCAGTGCCGCTAGCGGGAGTTATTCGGAGACCCAGTACTTC
cdr3_aa: CSAASGSYSETQYF

v_call: TRBV2
clone_size: .
j_call: TRBJ2-3
d_call: TRBD2
cdr3_nt: TGTGCCAGCAGTGTACCAGAAAGGCGGATGACTAGCGGGAGTGGGTATACGCAGTATTTT
cdr3_aa: CASSVPERRMTSGSGYTQYF

v_call: TRBV7-3
clone_size: once
j_call: TRBJ1-3
d_call: .
cdr3_nt: TGTGCCAGCAGCTTATTTCTAGCGGGAGACACCATATATTTT
cdr3_aa: CASSLFLAGDTIYF

v_call: TRBV7-8
clone_size: many
j_call: TRBJ1-2
d_call: .
cdr3_nt: TGTGCCAGCAGCTCCGAACGTTACGGGGGCGAGTATGGCTACACCTTC
cdr3_aa: CASSSERYGGEYGYTF

v_call: TRBV6-1
clone_size: many
j_call: TRBJ2-1
d_call: .
cdr3_nt: TGTGCCAGCAGCTCAGAGTCCTACAATGAGCAGTTCTTC
cdr3_aa: CASSSESYNEQFF

v_call: TRBV20-1
clone_size: many
j_call: TRBJ2-4
d_call: .
cdr3_nt: TGCAGTGCTAATGCGGATAGGGGGAACATTCAGTACTTC
cdr3_aa: CSANADRGNIQYF

v_call: TRBV5-1
clone_size: .
j_call: TRBJ2-1
d_call: .
cdr3_nt: TGCGCCAGCAGCTTGGACAGGGACTCCTACAATGAGCAGTTCTTC
cdr3_aa: CASSLDRDSYNEQFF

v_call: TRBV15
clone_size: medium-sized
j_call: TRBJ1-1
d_call: .
cdr3_nt: TGTGCCACCCTCATGGGACACCCCGGCACTGAAGCTTTCTTT
cdr3_aa: CATLMGHPGTEAFF

v_call: TRBV20-1
clone_size: many
j_call: TRBJ1-1
d_call: TRBD1
cdr3_nt: TGCAGTGCTAGATTCCGACAGGGCGGATCTGAGACTGAAGCTTTCTTT
cdr3_aa: CSARFRQGGSETEAFF

v_call: TRBV14
clone_size: many
j_call: TRBJ1-6
d_call: .
cdr3_nt: TGTGCCAGCAGCCGGCTTGTAAATTCACCCCTCCACTTT
cdr3_aa: CASSRLVNSPLHF

v_call: TRBV12-3/TRBV12-4
clone_size: .
j_call: TRBJ2-7
d_call: .
cdr3_nt: TGTGCCAGCAGCCCCGCGGACCTCTCTTGGCGCCACGAGCAGTACTTC
cdr3_aa: CASSPADLSWRHEQYF

v_call: TRBV6-5
clone_size: many
j_call: TRBJ2-7
d_call: .
cdr3_nt: TGTGCCAGCAGTTACGGCCAGCCTTACTCCTACGAGCAGTACTTC
cdr3_aa: CASSYGQPYSYEQYF

v_call: TRBV7-6
clone_size: few
j_call: TRBJ1-5
d_call: .
cdr3_nt: TGTGCCAGCAGCTTAGATGGCAATCAGCCCCAGCATTTT
cdr3_aa: CASSLDGNQPQHF

v_call: TRBV11-2
clone_size: many
j_call: TRBJ2-3
d_call: .
cdr3_nt: TGTGCCAGCAGCTTAGAACGGCCTAACACAGATACGCAGTATTTT
cdr3_aa: CASSLERPNTDTQYF

v_call: TRBV2
clone_size: medium-sized
j_call: TRBJ2-3
d_call: TRBD2
cdr3_nt: TGTGCCAGCCAGCGGGGACGCACAGATACGCAGTATTTT
cdr3_aa: CASQRGRTDTQYF

v_call: TRBV7-6
clone_size: .
j_call: TRBJ2-7
d_call: TRBD1
cdr3_nt: TGTGCCAGCAGCGCGCTGCCGGGACAGGGGAACTACGAGCAGTACTTC
cdr3_aa: CASSALPGQGNYEQYF

v_call: TRBV6-5
clone_size: many
j_call: TRBJ1-3
d_call: .
cdr3_nt: TGTGCCAGCAGTTATACTGGGGACTCAATTTCGTCTGGAAACACCATATATTTT
cdr3_aa: CASSYTGDSISSGNTIYF

v_call: TRBV2
clone_size: .
j_call: TRBJ1-2
d_call: .
cdr3_nt: TGTGCCAGCAGTGGAGAGGGGGGGCCGTACTATGGCTACACCTTC
cdr3_aa: CASSGEGGPYYGYTF

v_call: TRBV19
clone_size: .
j_call: TRBJ2-1
d_call: .
cdr3_nt: TGTGCCAGTAGTATAAGGGGTTACAATGAGCAGTTCTTC
cdr3_aa: CASSIRGYNEQFF

v_call: TRBV6-2/TRBV6-3
clone_size: many
j_call: TRBJ2-3
d_call: .
cdr3_nt: TGTGCCAGCAGGGGCAGGGGGGGCACAGATACGCAGTATTTT
cdr3_aa: CASRGRGGTDTQYF

v_call: TRBV19
clone_size: .
j_call: TRBJ1-4
d_call: .
cdr3_nt: .
cdr3_aa: CASSETVYNEQFFGPGTNEKLFF

v_call: TRBV6-2/TRBV6-3
clone_size: many
j_call: TRBJ2-1
d_call: .
cdr3_nt: TGTGCCAGCATGTTCCGGGAGCCGGAGCAGTTCTTC
cdr3_aa: CASMFREPEQFF

v_call: TRBV28
clone_size: many
j_call: TRBJ2-1
d_call: .
cdr3_nt: TGTGCCAGCAGTGACTACAATGAGCAGTTCTTC
cdr3_aa: CASSDYNEQFF

v_call: TRBV5-4
clone_size: many
j_call: TRBJ2-7
d_call: .
cdr3_nt: TGTGCCAGCAGCTTGAAGGACACCTACGAGCAGTACTTC
cdr3_aa: CASSLKDTYEQYF

v_call: TRBV5-6
clone_size: once
j_call: TRBJ1-1
d_call: .
cdr3_nt: TGTGCCAGCAGCCCTGTTACGAGGGAGACCCTTCGAAGAGCTTTCTTT
cdr3_aa: CASSPVTRETLRRAFF

v_call: TRBV6-5
clone_size: many
j_call: TRBJ1-1
d_call: TRBD1
cdr3_nt: TGTGCCAGCAGTTACTCCCAGGGGGCAGGGGCTGAAGCTTTCTTT
cdr3_aa: CASSYSQGAGAEAFF

v_call: TRBV24-1
clone_size: few
j_call: TRBJ1-2
d_call: .
cdr3_nt: TGTGCCACCAGTGAGGGGCAGGGCAGTGGCTACACCTTC
cdr3_aa: CATSEGQGSGYTF

v_call: TRBV20-1
clone_size: medium-sized
j_call: TRBJ2-5
d_call: TRBD2
cdr3_nt: TGCAGTGCCCCGGGACTACAAGAGACCCAGTACTTC
cdr3_aa: CSAPGLQETQYF

v_call: TRBV6-6
clone_size: many
j_call: TRBJ2-2
d_call: TRBD1
cdr3_nt: TGTGCCAGCAGTTCTTTGACAGGGGGCAATGTTAACACCGGGGAGCTGTTTTTT
cdr3_aa: CASSSLTGGNVNTGELFF